This T cell receptor (beta chain) was sequenced in a study of cytomegalovirus exposure and HLA in healthy donors. The PCR had 60 Vbeta and 13 Jbeta primers. The data were produced by immunoSEQ multiplex PCR, yet TCRdb's version contains in-frame clones alone and is incomplete. The top ten clones hold more than 0.95% of a sample with some 140,000 clones, over 65% of them seen once. To note about this clone: Its antigen is unknown.

Study-level points and caveats: Among TCR beta chains, those listed as cytomegalovirus-associated numbered fewer than 200. Follow-up analysis later connected one missense variant in DCLRE1C with trimming of TCR beta V- and J-genes.

This CDR3 comprises 17 residues. Germline V gene sequence: CDR1 MGHDK, CDR2 SYGVNS. The trim removed 1 base at V and 5 bases at J, leaving 11 bases unmatched. The genes are TRBV25-1 and TRBJ2-3; 8 nucleotides agree with TRBD1. This sequence was found in a man aged 45-65 years in good health and CMV-seronegative. The sequenced sample was PBMCs. The CDR3 sequence: CASSESPGTGAQDTQYF. In nucleotides, the CDR3 is TGTGCCAGCAGTGAATCGCCCGGGACAGGAGCCCAAGATACGCAGTATTTT.